The 17 T cell receptor beta chains reported below all come from one sample, sequenced in a study of blood T cell repertoires in COVID-19. This table comes from immunoSEQ multiplex PCR, and its TCRdb copy is limited to in-frame clones, with some not included. The table records around 250,000 clones, roughly 80% of them present only once. The sequenced sample consisted of PBMCs or T cells enriched from blood (not recorded which). The receptors originated from a man aged 35-49 years who had been exposed to COVID-19.

The chain links TRBV2 to TRBJ2-1; 7 positions agree with TRBD1. Germline assignment: CDR1 SNHLY and CDR2 FYNNEI. V lost 9 bases and J lost 7; bases outside the gene matches: 12. There are 14 residues in the CDR3. CDR3 region: CASNRGHSGNEQFF. In DNA form, the CDR3 reads TGTGCCAGTAACAGGGGTCACTCTGGGAATGAGCAGTTCTTC.

The V and J genes are TRBV7-3 and TRBJ2-1; 9 nucleotides align to TRBD1. CDR3 length: 14 residues. V trimming: 2 bases; J trimming: 12 bases; junction bases outside the gene matches: 8. Germline V gene lookup returns CDR1 SGHTA and CDR2 FQGTGA. CDR3 in DNA: TGTGCCAGCAGCTTAGGGGACAGGGATTCAAGGCAGTTCTTC. Encoded protein: CASSLGDRDSRQFF.

V usage is TRBV7-9 and J usage is TRBJ2-7, with D possibly matching TRBD1 (5 bases). Germline V gives CDR1 SEHNR, CDR2 FQNEAQ (reference sequence). This CDR3 spans 11 amino acids. V lost 6 bases, J lost 6 bases, and 9 bases lay in between. The CDR3 DNA reads as TGTGCCAGCAGTCAGGGTTCCGAGCAGTACTTC. It yields the protein CASSQGSEQYF. Supplemented by reference TRBV7-9 and TRBJ2-7, the full variable domain reads DTGVSQNPRHKITKRGQNVTFRCDPISEHNRLYWYRQTLGQGPEFLTYFQNEAQLEKSRLLSDRFSAERPKGSFSTLEIQRTEQGDSAMYLCASSQGSEQYFGPGTRLTVT.

The chain combines TRBV10-2 with TRBJ1-5; 12 positions agree with TRBD1. V lost 6 bases and J lost 10; bases outside the gene matches: 10. In germline, CDR1 is WSHSY, CDR2 SAAADI. This CDR3 has 15 residues. The DNA of the CDR3 is TGCGCCAGCAGACTCCCCCGGGACAGGGGGCAACCCCAGCATTTT. It is translated as CASRLPRDRGQPQHF.

This chain connects TRBV27 to TRBJ2-7, with 9 bases aligning to TRBD2. CDR3 length: 16 residues. V dropped 6 bases and J dropped 3; count of bases not matched to a gene: 12. CDR1 and CDR2 (germline): MNHEY, SMNVEV (reference sequence). The CDR3 nucleotides are TGTGCCAGCAGCCAAGCGCCGACTAGCGGACTCTACGAGCAGTACTTC. As protein: CASSQAPTSGLYEQYF.

This chain uses TRBV5-4 with TRBJ1-2; possible D gene TRBD1, 5 bases. Germline V gene sequence: CDR1 SGHNT, CDR2 YYREEE (reference sequence). The germline V and J ends were trimmed by 9 bases and 5 bases, with 20 bases remaining between them. The CDR3 has 14 residues. CDR3 protein: CATLQDRMGYGYTF. Written as DNA, the CDR3 is TGTGCCACCCTACAGGACCGAATGGGATATGGCTACACCTTC.

This clone occurred once. V and J are TRBV4-2 and TRBJ2-3; 10 bases map to TRBD2. After removal of 4 bases from V and 5 bases from J, the junction contained 24 bases not matched to a gene. Germline V gives CDR1 LGHNA, CDR2 YNFKEQ. The CDR3 sequence is 21 residues long. Written as DNA, the CDR3 is TGTGCCAGCAGCCGAGTTCTAGGCCTAGCGGGAGAGTGGGGTAGAGGAGATACGCAGTATTTT. It specifies CASSRVLGLAGEWGRGDTQYF.

The V gene is TRBV6-5, the J gene TRBJ1-2; D perhaps matches TRBD1 (6 bases). The CDR3 is made up of 13 amino acids. V was clipped by 6 bases and J by 4 bases, with 12 bases between them. From germline, CDR1 is MNHEY and CDR2 SVGAGI. DNA of the CDR3: TGTGCCAGCAGCCCCGGGACAATCTATGGCTACACCTTC. Protein: CASSPGTIYGYTF.

A note on this clone: Other DNA sequences in this specimen translate into the identical CDR3. The chain has TRBV2 and TRBJ1-1; the D gene is possibly TRBD1 (5 bases). The CDR3 covers 14 residues. V was cut by 6 bases and J by 0 bases, with 11 bases left in between. Looked up from germline, CDR1 is SNHLY and CDR2 is FYNNEI. CDR3 amino acids: CASSPQGMNTEAFF. As DNA, the CDR3 is TGTGCCAGCAGCCCGCAGGGAATGAACACTGAAGCTTTCTTT.

V usage is TRBV6-5 and J usage is TRBJ2-7, with D perhaps matching TRBD1 (6 bases). The CDR3 is 15 amino acids. V lost 8 bases, J lost 1 base, and 18 bases lay in between. CDR1 MNHEY and CDR2 SVGAGI come from the germline V gene. CDR3 sequence reads: CASWKRGFGSYEQYF. CDR3 bases: TGTGCCAGCTGGAAAAGGGGGTTTGGTTCCTACGAGCAGTACTTC.

The V and J genes are TRBV23-1 and TRBJ1-2; 7 bases fit TRBD1. TRBV23-1 is filed as an ORF, its function uncertain. The CDR3 extends over 13 amino acids. V gave up 4 bases and J gave up 6 bases; unmatched junction bases: 5. CDR3 protein: CASSLRQGDGYTF. For the CDR3, the DNA is TGCGCCAGCAGTCTGAGACAGGGCGATGGCTACACCTTC.

The V and J genes are TRBV7-9 and TRBJ1-3, with D unresolved. The V and J ends lost 8 bases and 4 bases respectively, with 6 bases between them. The CDR3 has 11 amino acids. CDR1 is SEHNR and CDR2 is FQNEAQ in the germline V gene (reference sequence). CDR3 protein: CASSSGNTIYF. The DNA for the CDR3 is TGTGCCAGCTCCTCGGGAAACACCATATATTTT.

The gene calls are TRBV7-3 and TRBJ2-1; 10 nucleotides align to TRBD2. V lost 5 bases to trimming and J lost 11 bases; unmatched junction nucleotides: 18. CDR1 is SGHTA, CDR2 FQGTGA, per germline. The CDR3 contains 17 residues. The CDR3 nucleotides read TGTGCCAGCAGCCCAAGCCGACTAGCGGGCACTATACACCAGCAGTTCTTC. Its translation: CASSPSRLAGTIHQQFF.

The chain uses TRBV9 and TRBJ1-6; possible D gene TRBD1, 6 bases. The V gene lost 4 bases and the J gene lost 5 bases, with 10 bases spanning the gap. This CDR3 comprises 14 residues. Per the germline V gene, CDR1 is SGDLS and CDR2 is YYNGEE. CDR3 in DNA: TGTGCCAGCAGCCCATGGACAGATAATTCACCCCTCCACTTT. Protein: CASSPWTDNSPLHF.

This clone was counted only a few times. The chain links TRBV9 to TRBJ2-1, with D unclear. CDR3 size: 13 residues. Per germline, CDR1 SGDLS and CDR2 YYNGEE. V gave up 5 bases and J gave up 0 bases, with 6 bases separating them. CDR3 nucleotides: TGTGCCAGCAGTTTGAGCTCCTACAATGAGCAGTTCTTC. Residues: CASSLSSYNEQFF.

The chain is built from TRBV19 and TRBJ1-6; D is uncertain. CDR1 is LNHDA, CDR2 SQIVND, per germline (reference sequence). The CDR3 contains 15 residues. V was shortened by 7 bases and J by 7 bases, with 17 bases between the two germline ends. CDR3 nucleotide sequence: TGTGCCAGTAACGAGGCGGGAGACGGCAATTCACCCCTCCACTTT. It codes for CASNEAGDGNSPLHF.

The chain carries TRBV18 and TRBJ1-1; D possibly corresponds to TRBD1 (6 bases). The CDR3 totals 15 residues. Germline V CDR1 and CDR2: KGHSH, LQKENI. Trimming took off 1 base at V and 0 bases at J, with 9 bases between the two ends. In nucleotides, the CDR3 is TGTGCCAGCTCACCACGAGGGGACATGAACACTGAAGCTTTCTTT. As protein: CASSPRGDMNTEAFF. The full variable domain, its missing parts supplied by reference TRBV18 and TRBJ1-1, is NAGVMQNPRHLVRRRGQEARLRCSPMKGHSHVYWYRQLPEEGLKFMVYLQKENIIDESGMPKERFSAEFPKEGPSILRIQQVVRGDSAAYFCASSPRGDMNTEAFFGQGTRLTVV.